Below, 31 T cell receptor beta chains from the same sample are listed, as sequenced in a study of OX40 agonist ivuxolimab in advanced cancers. Method: immunoSEQ multiplex PCR; TCRdb's copy keeps in-frame clones and lacks some. The table lists approximately 70,000 clones, about 93% of them singletons, with less than 0.55% in the top ten. Sequencing was performed on CD4+ or CD8+ T cells sorted from blood, taken in a trial of the OX40 agonist ivuxolimab. The receptor set was obtained from an adult with an advanced solid tumor such as melanoma, head and neck, liver or kidney cancer.

This chain links TRBV5-6 with TRBJ1-3, with unresolved D. This CDR3 region has 14 residues. Trimming took off 2 bases at V and 4 bases at J, with 10 bases between the two ends. In germline, CDR1 is SGHDT, CDR2 YYEEEE. Here the CDR3 DNA reads TGTGCCAGCAGCTTTCAAGGGTTAGGAAACACCATATATTTT. It is translated as CASSFQGLGNTIYF. The full variable domain, in which reference TRBV5-6 and TRBJ1-3 provide the parts outside the CDR3, is DAGVTQSPTHLIKTRGQQVTLRCSPKSGHDTVSWYQQALGQGPQFIFQYYEEEERQRGNFPDRFSGHQFPNYSSELNVNALLLGDSALYLCASSFQGLGNTIYFGEGSWLTVV.

V usage is TRBV21-1 and J usage is TRBJ1-5. TRBV21-1 is deemed a pseudogene. The CDR3 runs 13 residues. CDR3 nucleotide sequence: TGTGCCAGCAGCAAAAGCCCGCCTCAGCCCCAGCATTTT. It specifies CASSKSPPQPQHF.

The V call is TRBV7-9, the J call TRBJ2-5; 12 bases match TRBD2. This CDR3 region has 15 residues. Germline CDR1 reads SEHNR; CDR2 reads FQNEAQ (reference sequence). The V gene end was trimmed by 3 bases and the J gene end by 2 bases; junction bases not matched to a gene: 1. CDR3 in amino acids: CASSLTSGRQETQYF. The CDR3, as DNA: TGTGCCAGCAGCTTGACTAGCGGGAGACAAGAGACCCAGTACTTC.

The rearrangement links TRBV19 to TRBJ2-1, with 9 bases identical to TRBD2. Germline lookup yields CDR1 LNHDA and CDR2 SQIVND (reference sequence). The CDR3 contains 15 residues. Trimming took 3 bases from V and 9 from J; bases not matched to a gene: 9. This CDR3 is CASSITSGPDSEQFF. DNA for the CDR3: TGTGCCAGTAGTATCACTAGCGGGCCAGATTCTGAGCAGTTCTTC.

In DNA, the CDR3 is TGTGCCAGCAGCTTGGGACAAGGGCATGAGCAGTTCTTC. Encoded protein: CASSLGQGHEQFF. The rearrangement uses TRBV7-2 and TRBJ2-1; TRBD1 is a possible D gene (6 bases). Trimming took 3 bases from V and 8 from J, leaving 11 bases between them. This CDR3 region has 13 residues. Germline CDR1 and CDR2: SGHTA and FQGNSA.

This clone has a handful of counts. The J gene is TRBJ2-7, the V gene TRBV11-3; D could derive from TRBD1 or TRBD2 (6 bases each). The CDR3 spans 15 residues. Between the trimmed V and J ends, which lost 4 bases and 5 bases, there was a span of 18 bases. Germline loops: CDR1 SGHNT, CDR2 YENEEA. CDR3 residues: CASSSGASARDEQYF. The CDR3 DNA reads TGTGCCAGCAGCTCGGGGGCTAGCGCCAGAGACGAGCAGTACTTC.

The chain employs TRBV21-1 and TRBJ2-1; the D call TRBD2 from the table was never checked on the DNA. TRBV21-1 is labeled a pseudogene. The CDR3 has 14 residues. This CDR3 is CASTRAPGVREQFF. The CDR3 DNA sequence: TGTGCCAGCACGAGGGCCCCGGGAGTCCGTGAGCAGTTCTTC.

The V gene is TRBV9, the J gene TRBJ2-1; D is perhaps TRBD2 (6 bases). CDR3 size: 15 residues. CDR1 is SGDLS and CDR2 is YYNGEE in the germline V gene. With 3 bases removed from V and 5 bases from J, the gap between germline ends came to 15 bases. The CDR3 protein is CASSAMSGVHNEQFF. The CDR3 bases are TGTGCCAGCAGCGCCATGTCGGGAGTTCACAATGAGCAGTTCTTC.

CDR3 DNA sequence: TGTGCTAGTGGGGCCACGGGACTAGCGGGATCAGATACGCAGTATTTT. Translation gives CASGATGLAGSDTQYF. The chain carries TRBV12-5 and TRBJ2-3; 13 positions agree with TRBD2. The CDR3 spans 16 residues. Germline CDR1 and CDR2: LGHNT and FRNRAP. V trimming: 6 bases; J trimming: 4 bases; junction bases outside the gene matches: 7.

The chain combines TRBV28 with TRBJ2-6; perhaps D is TRBD1 or TRBD2 (5 bases each). The CDR3 sequence is 17 residues long. V lost 3 bases and J 0 bases, leaving 12 bases between the germline ends. In germline, CDR1 is MDHEN, CDR2 SYDVKM. CDR3 sequence reads: CASSFGAEFSGANVLTF. CDR3 coding DNA: TGTGCCAGCAGTTTCGGGGCCGAGTTCTCTGGGGCCAACGTCCTGACTTTC.

The chain employs TRBV25-1 and TRBJ2-3; no clear D. The V end was cut by 6 bases, the J end by 2 bases, with 3 bases between. Germline V gives CDR1 MGHDK, CDR2 SYGVNS. This CDR3 contains 11 residues. CDR3 residues: CASSPTDTQYF. CDR3 DNA: TGTGCCAGCAGCCCCACAGATACGCAGTATTTT.

The chain carries TRBV11-2 and TRBJ2-2; 8 bases match TRBD1. This CDR3 has 15 residues. Germline V gene data show CDR1 as SGHAT and CDR2 as FQNNGV. Unmatched junction bases numbered 4, after V lost 5 bases and J lost 2 bases. This CDR3 is CASSRGQVNTGELFF. Here the CDR3 DNA reads TGTGCCAGCAGCCGGGGACAGGTTAACACCGGGGAGCTGTTTTTT. Variable domain in full (rest from reference TRBV11-2 and TRBJ2-2): EAGVAQSPRYKIIEKRQSVAFWCNPISGHATLYWYQQILGQGPKLLIQFQNNGVVDDSQLPKDRFSAERLKGVDSTLKIQPAKLEDSAVYLCASSRGQVNTGELFFGEGSRLTVL.

The rearrangement links TRBV9 to TRBJ1-2, with 9 bases matching TRBD1. There are 15 residues in the CDR3. V lost 0 bases, J lost 7 bases, and 7 bases stayed unmatched. Germline V gene lookup returns CDR1 SGDLS and CDR2 YYNGEE. The CDR3: CASSVGVGTGFGYTF. The CDR3 nucleotides are TGTGCCAGCAGCGTAGGGGTAGGGACAGGGTTTGGCTACACCTTC. The full variable domain, in which reference TRBV9 and TRBJ1-2 provide the parts outside the CDR3, is DSGVTQTPKHLITATGQRVTLRCSPRSGDLSVYWYQQSLDQGLQFLIQYYNGEERAKGNILERFSAQQFPDLHSELNLSSLELGDSALYFCASSVGVGTGFGYTFGSGTRLTVV.

The J gene is TRBJ1-1, the V gene TRBV5-4, with TRBD1 identical over 7 bases. This CDR3 region has 15 residues. V lost 2 bases, J lost 1 base, and 5 bases stayed unmatched. Germline loops: CDR1 SGHNT, CDR2 YYREEE (reference sequence). CDR3 nucleotides: TGTGCCAGCAGCTTTTATACAGGGGCGAACACTGAAGCTTTCTTT. It codes for CASSFYTGANTEAFF.

This clone was observed once. The rearrangement uses TRBV5-8 and TRBJ1-3; D gene uncertain. Trimming removed 0 bases at V and 0 bases at J, with 7 bases between. This CDR3 region has 15 residues. Germline V gene lookup returns CDR1 SGHTS and CDR2 YDEGEE. This CDR3 is CASSLGRLSGNTIYF. CDR3 coding DNA: TGTGCCAGCAGCTTGGGCAGGCTCTCTGGAAACACCATATATTTT.

The rearrangement links TRBV10-2 to TRBJ2-1; maybe TRBD1 (5 bases). CDR1 and CDR2 from the germline V gene are WSHSY and SAAADI. This CDR3 has 14 amino acids. Trimming removed 6 bases from V and 0 bases from J, with 9 bases in between. The CDR3 nucleotides read TGCGCCAGCAGAACAGACAGCTCCTACAATGAGCAGTTCTTC. As protein: CASRTDSSYNEQFF.

This chain's CDR3 is CASGSGWGGGKNIQYF. Written as DNA, the CDR3 is TGTGCTAGTGGTTCCGGTTGGGGCGGGGGCAAAAACATTCAGTACTTC. The chain couples TRBV12-5 to TRBJ2-4; 7 bases are shared with TRBD2. With V trimmed by 4 bases and J by 3 bases, 9 bases remained unmatched. The CDR3 loop spans 16 amino acids. Germline loops: CDR1 LGHNT, CDR2 FRNRAP.

The rearrangement uses TRBV29-1 and TRBJ2-4, with D possibly being TRBD1 or TRBD2 (6 bases each). The germline V gene encodes CDR1 SQVTM and CDR2 ANQGSEA. The CDR3 runs 13 residues. The CDR3 protein is CSVPEGGKNIQYF. For the CDR3, the DNA is TGCAGTGTTCCCGAGGGGGGCAAAAACATTCAGTACTTC.

V gene TRBV10-3 combines with J gene TRBJ2-7; D unclear. The CDR3 contains 15 residues. V was clipped by 4 bases and J by 0 bases, with 13 bases between them. Germline-derived CDR1 and CDR2 are ENHRY and SYGVKD. The CDR3 DNA is TGTGCCATCAGTGTCACCCCGGTGAGCTCCTACGAGCAGTACTTC. Its protein is CAISVTPVSSYEQYF.

In this sample, this clone turned up once. This CDR3 is CASSSQEYRAFF. CDR3 bases: TGTGCCAGTAGCTCACAGGAGTACCGGGCTTTCTTT. J is TRBJ1-1 and V is TRBV19; a possible D gene is TRBD1 (5 bases). V was cut by 6 bases and J by 11 bases, with 16 bases left in between. Germline assignment: CDR1 LNHDA and CDR2 SQIVND (reference sequence). This CDR3 contains 12 residues. Variable domain in full (rest from reference TRBV19 and TRBJ1-1): DGGITQSPKYLFRKEGQNVTLSCEQNLNHDAMYWYRQDPGQGLRLIYYSQIVNDFQKGDIAEGYSVSREKKESFPLTVTSAQKNPTAFYLCASSSQEYRAFFGQGTRLTVV.

The gene calls are TRBV7-8 and TRBJ1-1; D unclear. With 1 base removed from V and 1 base from J, the gap between germline ends came to 4 bases. This CDR3 comprises 13 residues. The germline V gene encodes CDR1 SGHVS and CDR2 FQNEAQ. This CDR3 is CASSLDKNTEAFF. The DNA of the CDR3 is TGTGCCAGCAGCTTAGATAAGAACACTGAAGCTTTCTTT.

The CDR3 bases are TGTGCCAGCAAAACGGGACCGGGATCACCCCTCCACTTT. The encoded protein is CASKTGPGSPLHF. This chain uses TRBV6-5 with TRBJ1-6; a possible D gene is TRBD1 (5 bases). The CDR3 covers 13 residues. The germline V and J ends were trimmed by 7 bases and 10 bases, with 14 bases remaining between them. Germline values: CDR1 MNHEY, CDR2 SVGAGI.

This chain links TRBV14 with TRBJ2-3; no clear D gene. Germline V lookup: CDR1 SGHDN, CDR2 FVKESK. CDR3 length: 15 amino acids. V lost 2 bases and J lost 4, with 13 bases in between. CDR3 nucleotides: TGTGCCAGCAGCCAATTGTATTTCCTTCCAGATACGCAGTATTTT. Translating it yields CASSQLYFLPDTQYF.

The chain links TRBV19 to TRBJ2-7; no clear D gene. V was pared by 5 bases and J by 3 bases, with 11 bases between. The CDR3 runs 13 residues. Germline CDR1 and CDR2: LNHDA and SQIVND (reference sequence). The CDR3 loop is CASSPADVYEQYF. The CDR3, as DNA: TGTGCCAGTAGTCCGGCTGACGTCTACGAGCAGTACTTC.

The chain employs TRBV27 and TRBJ2-5; TRBD1 aligns across 8 bases. CDR1 and CDR2 from the germline V gene are MNHEY and SMNVEV (reference sequence). Trimming at V came to 4 bases and at J to 2 bases, leaving 6 bases not matched to a gene. CDR3 length: 15 residues. CDR3 loop: CASSSNGQGQETQYF. The DNA for the CDR3 is TGTGCCAGCAGTTCTAACGGACAGGGTCAAGAGACCCAGTACTTC.

V and J are TRBV5-4 and TRBJ2-3; 7 bases fit TRBD2. The V segment lost 4 bases and the J segment 0 bases; nucleotides outside the gene matches: 14. This CDR3 region has 18 residues. CDR1 and CDR2 from the germline V gene are SGHNT and YYREEE (reference sequence). The CDR3 region is CASSPGGVGSASTDTQYF. DNA of the CDR3: TGTGCCAGCAGCCCGGGAGGCGTCGGGAGTGCTAGCACAGATACGCAGTATTTT.

The rearrangement uses TRBV5-1 and TRBJ2-3, with 7 bases aligning to TRBD2. V lost 0 bases to trimming and J lost 6 bases; unmatched junction nucleotides: 13. The CDR3 totals 17 residues. Germline V gene lookup returns CDR1 SGHRS and CDR2 YFSETQ. The CDR3 DNA reads TGCGCCAGCAGCTTGGGAGTTCGGCGGGAGATTTTTGATACGCAGTATTTT. It specifies CASSLGVRREIFDTQYF.

This chain links TRBV7-9 with TRBJ1-4; D may be TRBD1 (5 bases). Germline values: CDR1 SEHNR, CDR2 FQNEAQ (reference sequence). The CDR3 has 16 amino acids. Trimming shortened V by 6 bases and J by 8 bases, and 22 bases separated the two germline ends. CDR3 loop: CASSTHSAGEEEKLFF. The CDR3 DNA reads TGTGCCAGCAGTACTCATTCGGCGGGGGAGGAAGAAAAACTGTTTTTT.

This clone was observed a handful of times. The rearrangement uses TRBV10-2 and TRBJ2-7; TRBD1 matches 9 bases. J gave up 2 bases and V 10 bases, and 3 bases lay outside the gene matches. The CDR3 consists of 12 residues. Germline V lookup: CDR1 WSHSY, CDR2 SAAADI. CDR3 nucleotide sequence: TGCGCCACGGGACAGGGTACCTACGAGCAGTACTTC. Translating gives CATGQGTYEQYF.

This clone has more than one count but fewer than ten. The chain recombines TRBV2 with TRBJ2-1, with 9 bases aligning to TRBD2. This CDR3 is 15 amino acids long. V trimming: 2 bases; J trimming: 6 bases; junction bases outside the gene matches: 5. Germline V gene lookup returns CDR1 SNHLY and CDR2 FYNNEI. The CDR3 spells CASSETGTSSNEQFF. The DNA for the CDR3 is TGTGCCAGCAGTGAAACCGGGACTAGCAGCAATGAGCAGTTCTTC. Variable domain in full (rest from reference TRBV2 and TRBJ2-1): EPEVTQTPSHQVTQMGQEVILRCVPISNHLYFYWYRQILGQKVEFLVSFYNNEISEKSEIFDDQFSVERPDGSNFTLKIRSTKLEDSAMYFCASSETGTSSNEQFFGPGTRLTVL.

The chain links TRBV2 to TRBJ1-1, with D perhaps TRBD1 (6 bases). V lost 4 bases and J lost 4, with 13 bases in between. There are 14 residues in the CDR3. CDR1 is SNHLY and CDR2 is FYNNEI in the germline V gene. CDR3 residues: CASSAEGEATEAFF. The DNA of the CDR3 is TGTGCCAGCAGTGCGGAGGGGGAGGCCACTGAAGCTTTCTTT. The variable domain in full, with the rest retrieved from reference TRBV2 and TRBJ1-1, is EPEVTQTPSHQVTQMGQEVILRCVPISNHLYFYWYRQILGQKVEFLVSFYNNEISEKSEIFDDQFSVERPDGSNFTLKIRSTKLEDSAMYFCASSAEGEATEAFFGQGTRLTVV.